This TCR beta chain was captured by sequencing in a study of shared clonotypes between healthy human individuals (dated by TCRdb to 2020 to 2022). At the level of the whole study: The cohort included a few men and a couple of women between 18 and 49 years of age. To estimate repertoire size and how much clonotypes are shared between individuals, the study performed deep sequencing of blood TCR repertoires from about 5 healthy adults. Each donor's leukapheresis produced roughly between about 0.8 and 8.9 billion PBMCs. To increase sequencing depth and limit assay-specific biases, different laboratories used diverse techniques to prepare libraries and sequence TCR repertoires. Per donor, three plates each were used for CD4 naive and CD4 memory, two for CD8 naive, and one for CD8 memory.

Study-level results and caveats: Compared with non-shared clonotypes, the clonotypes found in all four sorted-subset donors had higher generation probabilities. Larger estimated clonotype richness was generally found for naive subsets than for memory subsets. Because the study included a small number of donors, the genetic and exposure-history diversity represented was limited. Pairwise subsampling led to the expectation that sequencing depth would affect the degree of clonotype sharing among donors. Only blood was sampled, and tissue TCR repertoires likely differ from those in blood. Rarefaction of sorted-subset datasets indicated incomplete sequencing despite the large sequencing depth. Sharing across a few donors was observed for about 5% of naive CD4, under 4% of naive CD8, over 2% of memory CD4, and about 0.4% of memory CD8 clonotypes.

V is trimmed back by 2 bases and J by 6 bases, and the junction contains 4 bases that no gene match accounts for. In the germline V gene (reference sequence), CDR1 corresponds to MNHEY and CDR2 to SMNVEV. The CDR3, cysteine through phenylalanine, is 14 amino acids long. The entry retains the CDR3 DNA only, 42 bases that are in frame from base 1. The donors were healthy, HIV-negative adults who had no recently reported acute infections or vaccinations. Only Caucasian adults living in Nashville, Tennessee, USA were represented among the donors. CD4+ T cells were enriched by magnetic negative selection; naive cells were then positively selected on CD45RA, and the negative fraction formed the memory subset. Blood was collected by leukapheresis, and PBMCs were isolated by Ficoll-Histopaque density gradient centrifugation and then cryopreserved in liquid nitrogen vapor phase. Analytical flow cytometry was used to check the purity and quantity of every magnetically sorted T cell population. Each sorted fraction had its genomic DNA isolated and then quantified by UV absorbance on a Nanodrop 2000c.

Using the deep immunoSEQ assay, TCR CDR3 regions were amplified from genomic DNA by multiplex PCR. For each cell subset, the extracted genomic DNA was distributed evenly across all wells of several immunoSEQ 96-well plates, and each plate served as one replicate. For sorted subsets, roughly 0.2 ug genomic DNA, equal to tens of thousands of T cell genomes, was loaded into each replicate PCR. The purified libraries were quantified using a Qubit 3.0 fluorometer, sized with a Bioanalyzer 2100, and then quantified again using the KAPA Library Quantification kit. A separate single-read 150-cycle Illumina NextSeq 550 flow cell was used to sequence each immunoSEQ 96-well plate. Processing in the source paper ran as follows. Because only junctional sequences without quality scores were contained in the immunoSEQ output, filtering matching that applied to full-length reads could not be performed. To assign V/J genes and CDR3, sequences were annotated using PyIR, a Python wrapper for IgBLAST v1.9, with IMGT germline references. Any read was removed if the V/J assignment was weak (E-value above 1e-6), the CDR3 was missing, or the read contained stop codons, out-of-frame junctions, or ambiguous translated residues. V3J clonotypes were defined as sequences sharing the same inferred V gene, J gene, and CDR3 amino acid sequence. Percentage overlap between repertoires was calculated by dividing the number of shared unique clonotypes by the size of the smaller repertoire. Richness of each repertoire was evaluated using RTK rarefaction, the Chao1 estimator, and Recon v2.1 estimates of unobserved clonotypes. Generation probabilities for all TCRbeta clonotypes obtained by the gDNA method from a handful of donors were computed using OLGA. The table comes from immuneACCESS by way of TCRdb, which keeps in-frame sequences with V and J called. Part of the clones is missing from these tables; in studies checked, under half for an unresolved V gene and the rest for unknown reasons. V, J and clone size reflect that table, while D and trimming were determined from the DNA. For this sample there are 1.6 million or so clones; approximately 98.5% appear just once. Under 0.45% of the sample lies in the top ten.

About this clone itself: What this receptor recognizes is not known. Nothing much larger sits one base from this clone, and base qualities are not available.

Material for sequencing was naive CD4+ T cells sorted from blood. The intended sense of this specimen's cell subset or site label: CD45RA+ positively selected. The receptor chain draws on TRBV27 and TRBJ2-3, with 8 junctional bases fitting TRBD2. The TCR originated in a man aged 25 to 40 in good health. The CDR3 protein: CASSLAGGRDTQYF. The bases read TGTGCCAGCAGTTTAGCGGGAGGCCGGGATACGCAGTATTTT.